One and the same sample provided the 17 T cell receptor beta chains below, sequenced in a study of OX40 agonist ivuxolimab in advanced cancers. The protocol used for the library was the immunoSEQ multiplex PCR assay. The table was pulled from immuneACCESS by TCRdb, which kept in-frame rearrangements only. Such tables lose some clones; where checked, under half of the loss comes from unresolved V genes, and the rest has no known cause. For this sample the table gives tens of thousands of clones, of which approximately 81% were detected only once. The ten largest make up 4% to 6% of the sample. This specimen consisted of CD4+ or CD8+ T cells sorted from blood, obtained in a trial of the OX40 agonist ivuxolimab. These receptors all stem from an adult with an advanced solid tumor such as melanoma, head and neck, liver or kidney cancer.

V usage is TRBV7-3 and J usage is TRBJ2-1, with unresolved D. V was clipped by 2 bases and J by 4 bases, with 12 bases between them. The CDR3 loop spans 15 amino acids. The germline gives CDR1 SGHTA, CDR2 FQGTGA. CDR3 DNA: TGTGCCAGCAGCTTAGGCGGCCAGGTTTACAATGAGCAGTTCTTC. It translates to CASSLGGQVYNEQFF.

The genes are TRBV4-3 and TRBJ2-3; D is possibly TRBD1 or TRBD2 (6 bases each). From germline, CDR1 is LGHNA and CDR2 YSLEER. Trimming took 0 bases from V and 1 from J, leaving 11 bases between them. The CDR3 consists of 16 residues. Here the CDR3 DNA reads TGCGCCAGCAGCCAAGACGCAGGGGAGGGCACAGATACGCAGTATTTT. It encodes CASSQDAGEGTDTQYF.

This rearrangement joins TRBV9 to TRBJ2-1, with 14 bases aligning to TRBD2. Germline assignment: CDR1 SGDLS and CDR2 YYNGEE. The CDR3 totals 17 residues. V lost 4 bases, J lost 4 bases, and 7 bases stayed unmatched. The CDR3 protein is CASSNSGTSGSYNEQFF. CDR3 sequence (DNA): TGTGCCAGCAGCAACAGCGGGACTAGCGGGAGTTACAATGAGCAGTTCTTC.

This clone has a handful of counts. The CDR3 DNA sequence: TGCGCCAGCAGCTCGGGACTAGCGGGAGGGCCAGAGACCCAGTACTTC. Protein sequence: CASSSGLAGGPETQYF. This chain connects TRBV5-1 to TRBJ2-5; 16 bases line up with TRBD2. Germline V gene lookup returns CDR1 SGHRS and CDR2 YFSETQ. Trimming removed 3 bases from V and 4 bases from J; junction bases left unmatched: 3. The CDR3 totals 16 residues.

The chain carries TRBV10-3 and TRBJ1-1, with D possibly TRBD1 on 5 matching bases. CDR1 and CDR2 (germline): ENHRY, SYGVKD. Trimming cost V 10 bases and J 11 bases, with 20 bases left between them. The CDR3 is 12 amino acids. Here the CDR3 DNA reads TGTGCCAGCAATTCCGGGGCTCCAGAGGCTTTCTTT. Translated: CASNSGAPEAFF.

The genes are TRBV11-2 and TRBJ2-7; 11 bases align to TRBD2. This CDR3 has 14 residues. Germline loops: CDR1 SGHAT, CDR2 FQNNGV. The V segment lost 4 bases and the J segment 3 bases; nucleotides outside the gene matches: 2. CDR3 sequence: CASSSGTSGYEQYF. CDR3 DNA sequence: TGTGCCAGCAGCTCGGGGACTAGCGGCTACGAGCAGTACTTC.

This sequence joins TRBV14 and TRBJ2-5; perhaps TRBD1 as D (6 bases). CDR1 and CDR2 (germline): SGHDN, FVKESK. CDR3 length: 14 amino acids. Trimming left V 2 bases short and J 5 bases short, with 12 bases between. CDR3 nucleotide sequence: TGTGCCAGCAGCCAAATACAGGGAAGGGAGACCCAGTACTTC. Amino acids: CASSQIQGRETQYF.

V and J are TRBV5-6 and TRBJ2-2, with 7 bases that match TRBD2. Trimming removed 3 bases from V and 4 bases from J; junction bases left unmatched: 9. The CDR3 length is 16 residues. Germline V lookup: CDR1 SGHDT, CDR2 YYEEEE. CDR3 sequence (DNA): TGTGCCAGCAGCTACCCAAAGCGGGATGGCACCGGGGAGCTGTTTTTT. The encoded protein is CASSYPKRDGTGELFF.

This clone was counted between two and nine times. The J gene is TRBJ2-7, the V gene TRBV19; the D is unclear. The V gene lost 1 base and the J gene lost 0 bases, with 7 bases spanning the gap. The CDR3 loop spans 14 amino acids. Per the germline V gene, CDR1 is LNHDA and CDR2 is SQIVND (reference sequence). The CDR3 coding sequence is TGTGCCAGTAGTATAGCGGAGAGCTCCTACGAGCAGTACTTC. This translates into CASSIAESSYEQYF.

This clone was detected only once. The J gene is TRBJ2-7, the V gene TRBV5-4; TRBD2 might be the D (6 bases). Germline lookup yields CDR1 SGHNT and CDR2 YYREEE (reference sequence). This CDR3 is built from 13 residues. The ends were cut back, 4 bases at V and 6 bases at J, with 14 bases in the middle. The CDR3 spells CASSLARGAEQYF. In DNA form, the CDR3 reads TGTGCCAGCAGCCTAGCGAGAGGGGCCGAGCAGTACTTC.

This clone has just a few counts. The chain joins TRBV7-9 to TRBJ2-7, with D unresolved. Germline V gene sequence: CDR1 SEHNR, CDR2 FQNEAQ (reference sequence). The germline V and J ends were trimmed by 5 bases and 0 bases, with 5 bases remaining between them. CDR3 length: 12 amino acids. The CDR3, as DNA: TGTGCCAGCAGCGGCAGCTCCTACGAGCAGTACTTC. This codes for CASSGSSYEQYF.

This chain links TRBV11-2 with TRBJ2-5; 12 bases fit TRBD2. J lost 5 bases, V lost 4 bases, and 5 bases had no gene match. This CDR3 region has 15 residues. In germline, CDR1 is SGHAT, CDR2 FQNNGV. The CDR3 DNA sequence: TGTGCCAGCAGCTCCCATACTAGCGGGGGGGAGACCCAGTACTTC. Amino acid sequence: CASSSHTSGGETQYF.

The V gene is TRBV11-3, the J gene TRBJ2-7; a possible D gene is TRBD2 (6 bases). Trimming removed 0 bases from V and 7 bases from J, with 13 bases in between. This CDR3 contains 14 residues. Germline V gives CDR1 SGHNT, CDR2 YENEEA. The CDR3: CASSLEGPGVEQYF. The CDR3 nucleotides are TGTGCCAGCAGCTTAGAGGGTCCGGGGGTTGAGCAGTACTTC.

This chain uses TRBV5-6 with TRBJ2-4; D not resolved. Germline values: CDR1 SGHDT, CDR2 YYEEEE. V shed 0 bases and J shed 7 bases, with 11 bases lying between them. The CDR3 consists of 14 residues. The CDR3 DNA follows: TGTGCCAGCAGCTTGGTTGGGTCGGAGAACATTCAGTACTTC. As protein: CASSLVGSENIQYF.

The CDR3 region has the DNA TGTGCCAGCAAGCAGGGGGAGGCCAACAATGAGCAGTTCTTC. As protein: CASKQGEANNEQFF. V and J are TRBV7-9 and TRBJ2-1; tentative D call: TRBD1 (7 bases). The V end was cut by 7 bases, the J end by 5 bases, with 15 bases between. The CDR3 contains 14 residues. Germline values: CDR1 SEHNR, CDR2 FQNEAQ (reference sequence). Complete variable domain (other parts from reference TRBV7-9 and TRBJ2-1): DTGVSQNPRHKITKRGQNVTFRCDPISEHNRLYWYRQTLGQGPEFLTYFQNEAQLEKSRLLSDRFSAERPKGSFSTLEIQRTEQGDSAMYLCASKQGEANNEQFFGPGTRLTVL.

The rearrangement joins TRBV7-9 to TRBJ1-1, with a possible D match to TRBD1 (5 bases). This CDR3 contains 13 residues. The V gene's germline CDR1 is SEHNR and CDR2 FQNEAQ (reference sequence). The germline V and J ends were trimmed by 4 bases and 1 base, with 7 bases remaining between them. As DNA, the CDR3 is TGTGCCAGCAGCTCCACAGGGAACACTGAAGCTTTCTTT. It is translated as CASSSTGNTEAFF.

The gene calls are TRBV28 and TRBJ1-2; tentatively, D is TRBD1 (6 bases). The germline CDR1 and CDR2 sequences are MDHEN and SYDVKM. V lost 10 bases and J 8 bases, leaving 26 bases between the germline ends. The CDR3 totals 15 residues. This CDR3 is CATRRQGKRVEGYTF. The CDR3 nucleotides read TGTGCCACCAGGCGGCAGGGGAAAAGAGTGGAGGGCTACACCTTC.